Shown below are 30 T cell receptor beta chains from a single sample sequenced in a study of blood T cell repertoires in COVID-19. Repertoires were generated with immunoSEQ multiplex PCR, while TCRdb's copy carries only in-frame clones and drops some. The sample has 200,000 to 250,000 clones; roughly 80% are singletons. The material sequenced was PBMCs or T cells enriched from blood (not recorded which). These TCRs come from a woman aged 40 to 50 with acute COVID-19.

The genes are TRBV6-2 or TRBV6-3 and TRBJ2-5; no definite D call. The CDR3 loop spans 16 amino acids. V lost 2 bases to trimming and J lost 1 base, with 14 bases between them. Germline CDR1 is MNHEY and CDR2 is SVGEGT. DNA of the CDR3: TGTGCCAGCAGTTACCTCGACTCGCTCACCCAAGAGACCCAGTACTTC. This sequence encodes CASSYLDSLTQETQYF.

The J gene is TRBJ1-3, the V gene TRBV5-1, with a weak D call TRBD1 (5 bases). The length of the CDR3 is 16 residues. The ends were cut back, 7 bases at V and 0 bases at J, with 17 bases in the middle. CDR1 is SGHRS and CDR2 is YFSETQ in the germline V gene. CDR3 coding DNA: TGCGCCAGCGGCCCGGGGGTCGGATACTCTGGAAACACCATATATTTT. It yields the protein CASGPGVGYSGNTIYF.

The chain carries TRBV10-3 and TRBJ2-1, with D possibly TRBD2 on 6 matching bases. Trimming stripped 7 bases from V and 8 bases from J, with 21 bases between. Per germline, CDR1 ENHRY and CDR2 SYGVKD. The CDR3 totals 15 residues. The CDR3 sequence: CAITQSAGSIDEQFF. For the CDR3, the DNA is TGTGCCATCACCCAAAGTGCGGGGTCGATAGATGAGCAGTTCTTC.

The V gene is TRBV2, the J gene TRBJ2-7; weak D call: TRBD1 (8 bases). With 8 bases removed from V and 7 bases from J, the gap between germline ends came to 18 bases. Germline V gives CDR1 SNHLY, CDR2 FYNNEI. This CDR3 is built from 13 residues. CDR3 protein: CASAKQGGSEQYF. CDR3 sequence (DNA): TGTGCCAGCGCTAAACAGGGGGGGTCGGAGCAGTACTTC.

This clone came up a few times. V gene TRBV5-1 combines with J gene TRBJ1-2; 7 bases are shared with TRBD1. Germline assignment: CDR1 SGHRS and CDR2 YFSETQ. With 4 bases clipped from V and 3 bases from J, the junction kept 3 bases outside the gene matches. The CDR3 covers 13 residues. The CDR3 DNA sequence: TGCGCCAGCAGCAACGGACAGGACTATGGCTACACCTTC. This translates into CASSNGQDYGYTF.

This clone came up once. J is TRBJ1-1 and V is TRBV5-1, with TRBD1 matching over 7 bases. The CDR3 spans 15 residues. V lost 0 bases and J lost 4; bases outside the gene matches: 6. Germline V gene lookup returns CDR1 SGHRS and CDR2 YFSETQ. The CDR3 region is CASSLVGGLPTEAFF. CDR3 nucleotide sequence: TGCGCCAGCAGCTTGGTAGGGGGCCTTCCCACTGAAGCTTTCTTT.

This clone is a singleton in its sample. The V and J genes are TRBV11-2 and TRBJ2-5; D is possibly TRBD1 (6 bases). Trimming left V 0 bases short and J 5 bases short, with 7 bases between. The germline CDR1 and CDR2 sequences are SGHAT and FQNNGV. The CDR3 length is 13 residues. CDR3 region: CASSLDQGETQYF. CDR3 nucleotides: TGTGCCAGCAGCTTAGATCAGGGGGAGACCCAGTACTTC.

This clone was recorded only once. The CDR3 DNA follows: TGCGCCAGCAGTGAGCGACTAGCGGTGGGAGAGACCCAGTACTTC. Encoded protein: CASSERLAVGETQYF. This rearrangement joins TRBV10-1 to TRBJ2-5; 9 positions agree with TRBD2. The CDR3 has 15 amino acids. Germline assignment: CDR1 WNHNN and CDR2 SYGVQD (reference sequence). V shed 2 bases, J shed 4 bases, and the junction held 5 bases outside the gene matches.

The chain carries TRBV11-2 and TRBJ2-2, with D maybe TRBD2 (5 bases). Trimming pared 3 bases from V and 4 bases from J, leaving 9 bases between. The CDR3 has 14 residues. The V gene's germline CDR1 is SGHAT and CDR2 FQNNGV. The CDR3 sequence is CASSLLEVTGELFF. In DNA form, the CDR3 reads TGTGCCAGCAGCTTGTTGGAGGTCACCGGGGAGCTGTTTTTT.

This clone was counted only a few times. The genes are TRBV24-1 and TRBJ2-1; 9 bases fit TRBD2. V lost 4 bases to trimming and J lost 5 bases; unmatched junction nucleotides: 11. The CDR3 runs 17 residues. Germline lookup yields CDR1 KGHDR and CDR2 SFDVKD. Written as DNA, the CDR3 is TGTGCCACCAGTGACCTGAACGGCAGCGGGAGGAACAATGAGCAGTTCTTC. This translates into CATSDLNGSGRNNEQFF.

In this sample, this clone turned up once. The chain joins TRBV4-1 to TRBJ2-5; no clear D gene. V was trimmed by 1 base and J by 5 bases, leaving 14 bases between them. From germline, CDR1 is MGHRA and CDR2 YSYEKL. The length of the CDR3 is 15 residues. The CDR3 nucleotides read TGCGCCAGCAGCCAAGGACTGGGTGGCCCGGAGACCCAGTACTTC. Residues: CASSQGLGGPETQYF.

V and J are TRBV11-2 and TRBJ1-1; D is unclear. CDR3 length equals 15 residues. V dropped 5 bases and J dropped 2 bases, with 15 bases sitting between them. Per germline, CDR1 SGHAT and CDR2 FQNNGV. In DNA, the CDR3 is TGTGCCAGCAGCCCTAGAACGAGTTCAAACACTGAAGCTTTCTTT. Its translation is CASSPRTSSNTEAFF.

Turning to this clone: Other DNA sequences in the same sample also yield this CDR3. The chain is built from TRBV18 and TRBJ2-5; no definite D call. The V and J ends lost 3 bases and 0 bases respectively, with 2 bases between them. CDR1 is KGHSH, CDR2 LQKENI, per germline. This CDR3 is built from 12 residues. The CDR3 spells CASSPNQETQYF. DNA for the CDR3: TGTGCCAGCTCACCTAACCAAGAGACCCAGTACTTC.

The rearrangement joins TRBV20-1 to TRBJ2-7; TRBD2 aligns across 7 bases. CDR3 length equals 11 residues. CDR1 is DFQATT and CDR2 is SNEGSKA in the germline V gene (reference sequence). J was trimmed by 3 bases and V by 5 bases; bases with no gene match: 1. CDR3: CSAGGGYEQYF. The DNA for the CDR3 is TGCAGTGCTGGCGGGGGCTACGAGCAGTACTTC.

This clone showed up just once. The chain links TRBV5-4 to TRBJ2-7; D perhaps matches TRBD1 (6 bases). Germline values: CDR1 SGHNT, CDR2 YYREEE (reference sequence). The V end was cut by 3 bases, the J end by 3 bases, with 16 bases between. This CDR3 has 15 residues. The CDR3 region has the DNA TGTGCCAGCAGCTCCGCGAAGGGGGTGATCTACGAGCAGTACTTC. Translated, it gives CASSSAKGVIYEQYF.

The chain links TRBV6-5 to TRBJ2-7; 7 bases match TRBD1. This CDR3 region has 15 residues. V was clipped by 5 bases and J by 0 bases; unmatched bases: 7. Looked up from germline, CDR1 is MNHEY and CDR2 is SVGAGI. CDR3 sequence (DNA): TGTGCCAGCAGTCCCCTGGGACAGAGCTCCTACGAGCAGTACTTC. The encoded protein is CASSPLGQSSYEQYF.

The chain has TRBV6-5 and TRBJ2-7; D might be TRBD1 (6 bases). Germline CDR1 reads MNHEY; CDR2 reads SVGAGI. The CDR3 contains 13 residues. V lost 8 bases, J lost 3 bases, and 14 bases lay in between. CDR3 sequence reads: CASSDSLGYEQYF. In nucleotides, the CDR3 is TGTGCCAGCTCGGACAGTTTGGGCTACGAGCAGTACTTC.

This clone was seen once. The rearrangement uses TRBV11-2 and TRBJ1-2, with D uncertain. V dropped 5 bases and J dropped 6 bases, with 19 bases sitting between them. Germline V gene sequence: CDR1 SGHAT, CDR2 FQNNGV. There are 15 residues in the CDR3. The CDR3 region is CASSDGLAAVDGYTF. The CDR3 bases are TGTGCCAGCAGCGACGGACTAGCGGCGGTCGATGGCTACACCTTC.

The chain couples TRBV14 to TRBJ2-1; tentative D call: TRBD1 (5 bases). Germline V gene lookup returns CDR1 SGHDN and CDR2 FVKESK. This CDR3 contains 13 residues. V dropped 3 bases and J dropped 9 bases, with 12 bases sitting between them. CDR3 protein: CASSQPRAGEQFF. The CDR3 DNA sequence: TGTGCCAGCAGCCAGCCCAGGGCAGGTGAGCAGTTCTTC.

The V gene is TRBV28, the J gene TRBJ1-1, with a tentative D call TRBD1 (6 bases). This CDR3 region has 14 residues. Germline V gene lookup returns CDR1 MDHEN and CDR2 SYDVKM. Trimming stripped 6 bases from V and 1 base from J, with 12 bases between. The CDR3 DNA reads TGTGCCAGCAGCAGTCCGGGACAGAACACTGAAGCTTTCTTT. Protein: CASSSPGQNTEAFF.

The chain recombines TRBV2 with TRBJ1-3; no definite D call. This CDR3 spans 12 amino acids. Looked up from germline, CDR1 is SNHLY and CDR2 is FYNNEI. Trimming cost V 9 bases and J 1 base, with 7 bases left between them. CDR3 DNA: TGTGCCAGTAGAGGTTCTGGAAACACCATATATTTT. Its translation: CASRGSGNTIYF.

The J gene is TRBJ2-2, the V gene TRBV18; no firm D call. This CDR3 region has 13 residues. Germline assignment: CDR1 KGHSH and CDR2 LQKENI. V was pared by 1 base and J by 7 bases, with 7 bases between. The CDR3, as DNA: TGTGCCAGCTCACCACGAGAGGACGGGGAGCTGTTTTTT. Its translation: CASSPREDGELFF.

The V gene is TRBV27, the J gene TRBJ1-1; TRBD1 aligns across 9 bases. The CDR3 loop spans 15 amino acids. Looked up from germline, CDR1 is MNHEY and CDR2 is SMNVEV (reference sequence). V trimming: 4 bases; J trimming: 1 base; junction bases outside the gene matches: 4. The CDR3 protein is CASSSRDRANTEAFF. The CDR3 DNA sequence: TGTGCCAGCAGTTCCCGGGACAGGGCGAACACTGAAGCTTTCTTT.

The chain links TRBV6-2 or TRBV6-3 to TRBJ1-5; D gene ambiguous. This CDR3 region has 11 residues. Germline V CDR1 and CDR2: MNHEY, SVGEGT. Trimming removed 0 bases at V and 9 bases at J, with 3 bases between. CDR3 DNA: TGTGCCAGCAGTTACTCGAGGCCCCAGCATTTT. Translating gives CASSYSRPQHF.

CDR3 sequence: CAWSVHSGEKLFF. In DNA, the CDR3 is TGTGCCTGGAGTGTACACAGCGGAGAAAAACTGTTTTTT. This chain uses TRBV30 with TRBJ1-4, with D hard to call. The V end lost 0 bases, the J end lost 8 bases, and 10 bases lay between the germline ends. The germline V gene encodes CDR1 GTSNPN and CDR2 SVGIG (reference sequence). CDR3 size: 13 residues.

The chain couples TRBV14 to TRBJ2-2; TRBD1 aligns across 10 bases. The V segment lost 3 bases and the J segment 4 bases; nucleotides outside the gene matches: 5. The CDR3 length is 16 residues. Germline V gene lookup returns CDR1 SGHDN and CDR2 FVKESK. This chain's CDR3 is CASSQTGTGVTGELFF. CDR3 coding DNA: TGTGCCAGCAGCCAGACCGGGACAGGGGTCACCGGGGAGCTGTTTTTT.

This chain links TRBV19 with TRBJ2-2, with D possibly matching TRBD2 (5 bases). The length of the CDR3 is 16 residues. The V end lost 3 bases, the J end lost 5 bases, and 16 bases lay between the germline ends. The germline V gene has CDR1 LNHDA and CDR2 SQIVND (reference sequence). The CDR3 bases are TGTGCCAGTAGTATCGGGCTGGGATCGGGGACCGGGGAGCTGTTTTTT. It translates to CASSIGLGSGTGELFF.

The chain carries TRBV11-2 and TRBJ2-6; 7 bases align to TRBD1. CDR3 length equals 17 residues. The germline V gene encodes CDR1 SGHAT and CDR2 FQNNGV. V dropped 1 base and J dropped 4; count of bases not matched to a gene: 7. The CDR3 DNA reads TGTGCCAGCAGCTTAGTGGGCAGGGGGATCGGGGCCAACGTCCTGACTTTC. Protein product: CASSLVGRGIGANVLTF. Using reference TRBV11-2 and TRBJ2-6 for the parts outside the CDR3, the full variable domain is EAGVAQSPRYKIIEKRQSVAFWCNPISGHATLYWYQQILGQGPKLLIQFQNNGVVDDSQLPKDRFSAERLKGVDSTLKIQPAKLEDSAVYLCASSLVGRGIGANVLTFGAGSRLTVL.

This clone was observed a single time. The CDR3 spells CASSLASGDGAYGYTF. The CDR3 DNA sequence: TGTGCCAGCAGCTTAGCATCGGGGGACGGAGCGTATGGCTACACCTTC. The rearrangement joins TRBV7-9 to TRBJ1-2, with D possibly being TRBD1 (5 bases). V was trimmed by 0 bases and J by 5 bases, leaving 16 bases between them. CDR3 length: 16 residues. The germline CDR1 and CDR2 sequences are SEHNR and FQNEAQ (reference sequence).

The J gene is TRBJ1-6, the V gene TRBV6-1; D not certain. CDR1 is MNHNS, CDR2 SASEGT, per germline. Trimming stripped 0 bases from V and 14 bases from J, with 23 bases between. There are 17 residues in the CDR3. The CDR3 reads CASSEAVRGVPVRSLHF. The CDR3, as DNA: TGTGCCAGCAGTGAAGCTGTGAGAGGCGTACCCGTGAGGTCCCTCCACTTT.